This T cell receptor (beta chain) was profiled in a study of prognosis after radiotherapy for stage I lung cancer (dated by TCRdb to the early 2020s). Regarding the study in general: About 20 stage I NSCLC patients were enrolled in Nanjing, China, between early 2018 and January 2019. In fourteen patients the disease was a newly diagnosed primary stage I lung tumor, whereas about 5 had oligometastatic NSCLC following surgical resection of the primary tumor. All patients were considered medically inoperable, owing to comorbidities in more than 10 and refusal of surgery in about seven. Ages in the cohort of approximately 13 men and about six women ranged from roughly 50 to 85 years, with a median of 74. Squamous cell carcinoma histology was identified in 6 to 8 patients, and adenocarcinoma histology was identified in about twelve patients. Using image-guided IMRT or VMAT, SBRT was delivered in 3 to 5 fractions at a biologically effective dose of at least 100 Gy. Concurrent therapy was not administered to any patient alongside SBRT. After SBRT, distant metastases developed in about 20% of the 19 patients at a median of 7 months, while the remaining 15 patients had no significant progression. The study profiled peripheral blood TCR beta repertoires from stage I NSCLC patients before and after stereotactic body radiotherapy and related them to distant failure. For each of the roughly 19 patients, one blood sample was taken before SBRT and one after, so the study sequenced some 40 samples in total. The investigation overall reported the following: Tumor specificity of expanded TCR clones was not determined. All reported P values were unadjusted for multiple comparisons. The study was limited by the small cohort and short follow-up, and independent validation of the study findings is required. TRBV and TRBJ usage frequencies reportedly varied with metastasis status, involving two V genes at baseline and fewer than 10 V and two J genes after SBRT. After SBRT, the number of unique TCR clones decreased (median around 9,400 before versus several thousand after; Wilcoxon paired P=0.011). Post-SBRT Shannon entropy and its change from baseline were lower in patients who developed distant metastases; baseline Shannon entropy was not associated with metastases.

This clonotype was seen more than once but under ten times. Which antigen it targets is not known. No base quality values were provided; no much bigger clone lies one nucleotide off. A history of other malignancies or of prior chemotherapy or radiotherapy was absent in all patients, and node-negative disease was shown on CT and PET/CT in all patients. At each of the two time points, six milliliters of peripheral venous blood were collected into EDTA tubes. Ficoll-Paque Plus density-gradient centrifugation was used to isolate PBMCs. Immediately after collection, samples were stored at -80 degrees C until analysis. CDR1 and CDR2, looked up from the germline V gene, are KGHSH and LQKENI. The CDR3 starts with the cysteine, ends with the phenylalanine, and has 17 residues. CDR3 DNA is the only sequence kept; it has 51 bases, read in frame from the first base. Compared with germline, V lacks 2 bases and J lacks 2 bases; bases without a gene match: 6.

Two rounds of multiplex PCR were used to amplify the TCR beta CDR3 region from genomic DNA. The first PCR round used primers specific to each TRBV and TRBJ gene, and the primer sequences were filed in Chinese patent CN105087789A. Universal primers were used in the second round of PCR. The Roche High Pure PCR Template Preparation Kit was used to extract genomic DNA from frozen PBMCs. The libraries underwent paired-end sequencing with 151 bp reads on an Illumina HiSeq 3000. Processing in the source paper ran as follows. Raw reads lacking the multiplex PCR primer sequences were removed with CutAdapt. Using PEAR, the high-quality paired reads were merged into contigs. By aligning each contig to reference sequences, MiXCR assigned the TRB V, D and J gene segments to that contig. CDR3 sequences were clustered by base quality and sequence similarity to remove sequencing errors. Shannon entropy, normalized by the natural log of the productive TCR sequence number, served as the measure of diversity. To get clonality, Shannon entropy was divided by the natural log of the number of unique clonotypes, and that result was subtracted from one. The Youden index of ROC curves was used to select progression-free survival cut-offs for repertoire metrics, and analyses were performed in R 3.5.3. The public reads were quality trimmed at Q25 with fastp and then assembled into clones with MiXCR by TCRdb, keeping productive beta chains. CDR3 protein sequences are deduplicated, and each keeps its most common genes and DNA. TCRdb, not the authors, supplied the V and J calls. The sample profile shows some 36,000 distinct CDR3 sequences; around 22% of them were found once. The top ten constitute 25% to 30% of the sample.

The sequence was obtained from a donor aged 50 or older with non-small cell lung cancer. The material sequenced was PBMCs, taken before or after stereotactic body radiation therapy (not recorded which). Rearrangement joined TRBV18 to TRBJ2-1; 10 bases in between match TRBD2. The base sequence is TGTGCCAGCTCACCAAACCCGGGACTAGCGACCTACAATGAGCAGTTCTTC. It encodes CASSPNPGLATYNEQFF.